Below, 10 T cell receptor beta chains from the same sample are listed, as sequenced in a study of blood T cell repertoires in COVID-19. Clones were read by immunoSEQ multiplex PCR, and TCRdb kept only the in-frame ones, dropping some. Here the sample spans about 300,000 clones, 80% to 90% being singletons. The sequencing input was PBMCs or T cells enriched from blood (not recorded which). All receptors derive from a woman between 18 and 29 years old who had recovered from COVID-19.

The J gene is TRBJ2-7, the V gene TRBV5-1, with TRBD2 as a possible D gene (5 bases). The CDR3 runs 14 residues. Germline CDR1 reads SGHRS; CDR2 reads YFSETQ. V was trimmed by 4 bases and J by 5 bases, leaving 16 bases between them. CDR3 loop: CASSEQYRENEQYF. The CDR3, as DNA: TGCGCCAGCAGCGAACAATACCGGGAAAACGAGCAGTACTTC.

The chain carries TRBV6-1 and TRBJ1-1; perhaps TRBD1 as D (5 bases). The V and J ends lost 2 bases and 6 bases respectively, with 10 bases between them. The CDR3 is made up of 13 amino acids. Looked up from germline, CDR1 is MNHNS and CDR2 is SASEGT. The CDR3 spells CASSEQGSSEAFF. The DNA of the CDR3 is TGTGCCAGCAGTGAACAGGGTTCCTCTGAAGCTTTCTTT.

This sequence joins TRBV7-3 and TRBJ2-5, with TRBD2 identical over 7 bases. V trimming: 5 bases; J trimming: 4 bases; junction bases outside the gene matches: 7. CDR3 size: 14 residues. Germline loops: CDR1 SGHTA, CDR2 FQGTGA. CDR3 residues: CASSPGLAAETQYF. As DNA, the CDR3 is TGTGCCAGCAGCCCGGGGCTAGCGGCAGAGACCCAGTACTTC. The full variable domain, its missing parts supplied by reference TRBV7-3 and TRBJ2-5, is GAGVSQTPSNKVTEKGKYVELRCDPISGHTALYWYRQSLGQGPEFLIYFQGTGAADDSGLPNDRFFAVRPEGSVSTLKIQRTERGDSAVYLCASSPGLAAETQYFGPGTRLLVL.

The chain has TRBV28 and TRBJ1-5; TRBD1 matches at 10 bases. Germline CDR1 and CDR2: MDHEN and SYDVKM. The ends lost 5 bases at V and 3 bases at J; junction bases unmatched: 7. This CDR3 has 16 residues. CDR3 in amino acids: CASSTQTGGLNQPQHF. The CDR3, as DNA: TGTGCCAGCAGTACTCAGACAGGGGGCCTCAATCAGCCCCAGCATTTT.

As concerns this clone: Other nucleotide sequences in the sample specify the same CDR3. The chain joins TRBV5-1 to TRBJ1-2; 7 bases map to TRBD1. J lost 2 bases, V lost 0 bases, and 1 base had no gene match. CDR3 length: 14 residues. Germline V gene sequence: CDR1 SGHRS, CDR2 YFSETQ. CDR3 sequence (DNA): TGCGCCAGCAGCTTGGGGGACAGCAACTATGGCTACACCTTC. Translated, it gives CASSLGDSNYGYTF.

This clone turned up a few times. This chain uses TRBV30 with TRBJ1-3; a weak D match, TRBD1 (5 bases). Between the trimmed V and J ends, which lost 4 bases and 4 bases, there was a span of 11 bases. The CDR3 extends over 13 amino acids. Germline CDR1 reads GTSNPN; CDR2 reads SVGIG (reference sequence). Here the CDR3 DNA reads TGTGCCTGGAACAGGATTAGAGGAAACACCATATATTTT. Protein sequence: CAWNRIRGNTIYF.

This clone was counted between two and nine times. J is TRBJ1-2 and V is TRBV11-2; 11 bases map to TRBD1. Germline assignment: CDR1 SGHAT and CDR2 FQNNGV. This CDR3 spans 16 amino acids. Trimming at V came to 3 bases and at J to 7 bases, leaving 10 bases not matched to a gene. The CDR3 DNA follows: TGTGCCAGCAGCTTGAGTGGACAGGGGGCGCGGTCTGGCTACACCTTC. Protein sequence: CASSLSGQGARSGYTF.

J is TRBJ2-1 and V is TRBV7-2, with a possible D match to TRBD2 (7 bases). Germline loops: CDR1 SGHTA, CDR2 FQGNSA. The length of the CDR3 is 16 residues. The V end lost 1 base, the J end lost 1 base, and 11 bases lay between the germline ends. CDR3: CASSLDRGGSYNEQFF. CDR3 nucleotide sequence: TGTGCCAGCAGCTTAGATAGGGGGGGATCCTACAATGAGCAGTTCTTC.

This CDR3 reads CASSPPSGGISYEQYF. The DNA for the CDR3 is TGTGCCAGCTCACCACCGAGCGGGGGGATTTCCTACGAGCAGTACTTC. The chain has TRBV18 and TRBJ2-7; TRBD2 matches 9 bases. V shed 0 bases and J 1 base; nucleotides not matched to a gene: 4. The germline V gene has CDR1 KGHSH and CDR2 LQKENI. The CDR3 length is 16 residues.

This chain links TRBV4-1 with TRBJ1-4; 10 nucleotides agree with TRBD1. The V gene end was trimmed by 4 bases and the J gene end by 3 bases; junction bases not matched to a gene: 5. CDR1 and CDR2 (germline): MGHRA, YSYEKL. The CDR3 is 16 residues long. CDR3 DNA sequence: TGCGCCAGCAGCCTGGGACAGGGGACTTCTAATGAAAAACTGTTTTTT. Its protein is CASSLGQGTSNEKLFF.